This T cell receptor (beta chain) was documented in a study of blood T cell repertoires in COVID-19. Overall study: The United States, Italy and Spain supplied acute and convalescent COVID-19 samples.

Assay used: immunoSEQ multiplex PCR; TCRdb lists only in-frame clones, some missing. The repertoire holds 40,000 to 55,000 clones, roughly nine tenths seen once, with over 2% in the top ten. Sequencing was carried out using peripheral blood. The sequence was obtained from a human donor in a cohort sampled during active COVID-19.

CDR3 residues: CASSLELAGGTDTQYF. The CDR3 DNA reads as TGCGCCAGCAGCTTGGAGCTAGCGGGAGGCACAGATACGCAGTATTTT. The chain is built from TRBV5-1 and TRBJ2-3; 10 bases align to TRBD2. This CDR3 region has 16 residues. Germline loops: CDR1 SGHRS, CDR2 YFSETQ. Trimming cost V 0 bases and J 1 base; bases outside gene matches: 2.